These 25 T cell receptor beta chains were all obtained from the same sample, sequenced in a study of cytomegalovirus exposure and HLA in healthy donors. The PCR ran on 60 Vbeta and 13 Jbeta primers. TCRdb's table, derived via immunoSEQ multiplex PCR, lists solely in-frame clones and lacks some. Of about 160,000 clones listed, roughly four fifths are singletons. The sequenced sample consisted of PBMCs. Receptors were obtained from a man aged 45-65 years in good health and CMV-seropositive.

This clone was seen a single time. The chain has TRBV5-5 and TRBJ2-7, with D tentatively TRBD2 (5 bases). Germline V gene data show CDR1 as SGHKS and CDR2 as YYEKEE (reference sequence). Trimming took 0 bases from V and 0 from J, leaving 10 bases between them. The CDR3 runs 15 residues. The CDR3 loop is CASSLARTYSYEQYF. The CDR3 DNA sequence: TGTGCCAGCAGCTTGGCCAGGACTTACTCCTACGAGCAGTACTTC. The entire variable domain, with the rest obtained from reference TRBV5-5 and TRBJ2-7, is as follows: DAGVTQSPTHLIKTRGQQVTLRCSPISGHKSVSWYQQVLGQGPQFIFQYYEKEERGRGNFPDRFSARQFPNYSSELNVNALLLGDSALYLCASSLARTYSYEQYFGPGTRLTVT.

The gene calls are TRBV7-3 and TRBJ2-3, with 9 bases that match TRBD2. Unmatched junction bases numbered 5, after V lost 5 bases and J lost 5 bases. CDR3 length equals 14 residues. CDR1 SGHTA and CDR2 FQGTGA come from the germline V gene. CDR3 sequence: CASSRAGGRDTQYF. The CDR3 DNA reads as TGTGCCAGCAGCCGAGCGGGGGGCCGAGATACGCAGTATTTT.

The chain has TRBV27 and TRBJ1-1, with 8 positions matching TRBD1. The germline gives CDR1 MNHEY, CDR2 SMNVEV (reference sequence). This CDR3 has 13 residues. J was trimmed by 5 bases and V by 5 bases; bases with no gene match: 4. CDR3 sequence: CASSLTGGTEAFF. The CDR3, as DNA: TGTGCCAGCAGTCTCACAGGGGGGACTGAAGCTTTCTTT.

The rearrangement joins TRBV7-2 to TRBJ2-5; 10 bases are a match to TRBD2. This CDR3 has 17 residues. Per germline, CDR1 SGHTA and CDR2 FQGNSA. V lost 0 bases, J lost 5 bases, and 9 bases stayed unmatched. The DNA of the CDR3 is TGTGCCAGCAGCTTAGCGCGGGTGGTAGCGGGAGGCGAGACCCAGTACTTC. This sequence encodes CASSLARVVAGGETQYF. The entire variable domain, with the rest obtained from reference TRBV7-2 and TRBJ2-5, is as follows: GAGVSQSPSNKVTEKGKDVELRCDPISGHTALYWYRQSLGQGLEFLIYFQGNSAPDKSGLPSDRFSAERTGGSVSTLTIQRTQQEDSAVYLCASSLARVVAGGETQYFGPGTRLLVL.

The CDR3 DNA is TGTGCCAGCAGCTCGGACAGGTCTAATGAAAAACTGTTTTTT. As protein: CASSSDRSNEKLFF. The chain employs TRBV9 and TRBJ1-4; TRBD1 matches at 7 bases. Germline CDR1 SGDLS, CDR2 YYNGEE. With V trimmed by 4 bases and J by 3 bases, 3 bases remained unmatched. The CDR3 contains 14 residues.

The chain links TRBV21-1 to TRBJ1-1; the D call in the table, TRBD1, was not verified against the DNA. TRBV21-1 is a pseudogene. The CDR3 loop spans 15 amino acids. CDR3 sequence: CASSKGGGTDTEAFF. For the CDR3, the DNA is TGTGCCAGCAGCAAAGGAGGGGGCACTGACACTGAAGCTTTCTTT.

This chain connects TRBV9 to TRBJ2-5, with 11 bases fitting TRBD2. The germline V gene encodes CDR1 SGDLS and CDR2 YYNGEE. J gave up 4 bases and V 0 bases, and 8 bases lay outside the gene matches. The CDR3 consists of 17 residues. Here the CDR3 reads CASSVGASGRLAETQYF. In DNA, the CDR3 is TGTGCCAGCAGCGTAGGTGCTAGCGGGAGGTTGGCAGAGACCCAGTACTTC.

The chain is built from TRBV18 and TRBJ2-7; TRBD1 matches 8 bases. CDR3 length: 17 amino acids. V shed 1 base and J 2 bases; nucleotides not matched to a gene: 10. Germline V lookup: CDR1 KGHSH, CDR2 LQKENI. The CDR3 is CASSPRLIQGGTYEQYF. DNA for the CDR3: TGTGCCAGCTCACCACGTTTAATACAGGGGGGCACCTACGAGCAGTACTTC.

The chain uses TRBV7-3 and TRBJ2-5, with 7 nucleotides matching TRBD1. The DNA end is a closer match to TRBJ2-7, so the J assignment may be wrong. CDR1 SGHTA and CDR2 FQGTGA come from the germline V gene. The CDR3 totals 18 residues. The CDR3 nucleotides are TGTGCCAGCAGCTTCCCCGTCCGGGACAGAGAAAATATCTACGAGCAGTACTTC. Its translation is CASSFPVRDRENIYEQYF.

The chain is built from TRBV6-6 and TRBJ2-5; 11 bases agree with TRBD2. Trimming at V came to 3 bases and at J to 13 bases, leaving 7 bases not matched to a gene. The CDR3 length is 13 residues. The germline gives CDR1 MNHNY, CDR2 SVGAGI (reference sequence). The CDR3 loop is CASSYSGGAHPYF. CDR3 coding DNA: TGTGCCAGCAGTTATAGCGGGGGGGCCCATCCGTACTTC.

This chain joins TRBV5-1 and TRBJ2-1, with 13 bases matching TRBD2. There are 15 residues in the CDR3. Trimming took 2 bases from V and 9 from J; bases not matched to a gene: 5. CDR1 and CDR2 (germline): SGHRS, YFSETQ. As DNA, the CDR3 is TGCGCCAGCAGCTTTGGACTAGCGGGGGACGGTGAGCAGTTCTTC. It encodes CASSFGLAGDGEQFF. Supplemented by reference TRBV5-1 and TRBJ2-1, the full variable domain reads KAGVTQTPRYLIKTRGQQVTLSCSPISGHRSVSWYQQTPGQGLQFLFEYFSETQRNKGNFPGRFSGRQFSNSRSEMNVSTLELGDSALYLCASSFGLAGDGEQFFGPGTRLTVL.

The CDR3 here is CAWSLQYGYTF. The CDR3 nucleotides are TGTGCCTGGAGTTTACAGTATGGCTACACCTTC. J is TRBJ1-2 and V is TRBV30; D unresolved. CDR1 and CDR2 from the germline V gene are GTSNPN and SVGIG (reference sequence). The CDR3 sequence is 11 residues long. V gave up 2 bases and J gave up 5 bases, with 6 bases separating them.

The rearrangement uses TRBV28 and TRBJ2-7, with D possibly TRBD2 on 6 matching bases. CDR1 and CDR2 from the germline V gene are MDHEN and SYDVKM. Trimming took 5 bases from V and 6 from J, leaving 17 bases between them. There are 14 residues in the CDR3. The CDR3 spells CASSPGVGGREQYF. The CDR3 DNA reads TGTGCCAGCAGTCCCGGTGTGGGAGGACGCGAGCAGTACTTC.

The CDR3 region is CASRNRDSVSPTDTQYF. CDR3 coding DNA: TGTGCCAGCAGAAACCGGGACAGCGTATCCCCCACAGATACGCAGTATTTT. This sequence joins TRBV27 and TRBJ2-3; 7 bases map to TRBD1. Germline lookup yields CDR1 MNHEY and CDR2 SMNVEV (reference sequence). The ends lost 6 bases at V and 2 bases at J; junction bases unmatched: 14. The CDR3 is made up of 17 amino acids.

In DNA, the CDR3 is TGCGCCAGCAAGTTAGTACCCGCAAGCGGGGAGCTGTTTTTT. Its protein is CASKLVPASGELFF. The chain is built from TRBV5-1 and TRBJ2-2; D is unclear. Germline CDR1 SGHRS, CDR2 YFSETQ. The CDR3 spans 14 residues. V was clipped by 6 bases and J by 7 bases, with 16 bases between them.

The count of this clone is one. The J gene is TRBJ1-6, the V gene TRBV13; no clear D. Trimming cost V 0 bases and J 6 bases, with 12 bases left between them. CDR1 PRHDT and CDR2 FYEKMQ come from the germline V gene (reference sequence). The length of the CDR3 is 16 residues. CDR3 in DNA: TGTGCCAGCAGCTTAGGCCTCCGGTACCCTAATTCACCCCTCCACTTT. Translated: CASSLGLRYPNSPLHF.

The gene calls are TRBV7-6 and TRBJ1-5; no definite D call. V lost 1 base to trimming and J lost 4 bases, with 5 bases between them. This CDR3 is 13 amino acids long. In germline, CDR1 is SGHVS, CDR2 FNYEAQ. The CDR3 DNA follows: TGTGCCAGCAGCTTAGAGACAAATCAGCCCCAGCATTTT. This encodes CASSLETNQPQHF.

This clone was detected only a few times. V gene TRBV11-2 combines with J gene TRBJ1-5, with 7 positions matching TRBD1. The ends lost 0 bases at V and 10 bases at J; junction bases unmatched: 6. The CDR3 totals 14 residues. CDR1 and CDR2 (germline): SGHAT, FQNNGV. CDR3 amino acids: CASSLDLQGLPQHF. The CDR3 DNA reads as TGTGCCAGCAGCTTAGATCTACAGGGGTTACCCCAGCATTTT.

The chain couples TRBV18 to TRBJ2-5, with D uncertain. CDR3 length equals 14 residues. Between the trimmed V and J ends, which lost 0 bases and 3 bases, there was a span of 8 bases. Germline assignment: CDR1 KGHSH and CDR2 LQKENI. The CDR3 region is CASSPPSRKETQYF. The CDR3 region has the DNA TGTGCCAGCTCACCACCTAGCAGAAAAGAGACCCAGTACTTC.

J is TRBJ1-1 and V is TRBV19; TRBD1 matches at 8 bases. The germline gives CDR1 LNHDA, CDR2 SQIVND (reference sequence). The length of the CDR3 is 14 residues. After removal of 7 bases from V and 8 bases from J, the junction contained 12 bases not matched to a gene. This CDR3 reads CASNNGQGVSEAFF. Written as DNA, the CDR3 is TGTGCCAGTAATAACGGACAGGGAGTTTCGGAAGCTTTCTTT.

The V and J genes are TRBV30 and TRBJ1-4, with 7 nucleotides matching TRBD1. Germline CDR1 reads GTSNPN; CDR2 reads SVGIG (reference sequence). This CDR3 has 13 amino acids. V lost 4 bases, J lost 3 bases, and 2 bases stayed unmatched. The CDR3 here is CAWKGQANEKLFF. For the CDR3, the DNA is TGTGCCTGGAAAGGACAGGCTAATGAAAAACTGTTTTTT.

The CDR3 protein is CASTQIRLDNSPLHF. The CDR3 DNA follows: TGTGCCAGCACCCAAATACGACTGGATAATTCACCCCTCCACTTT. The chain couples TRBV6-5 to TRBJ1-6; D gene uncertain. The V gene lost 7 bases and the J gene lost 5 bases, with 15 bases spanning the gap. Germline V gives CDR1 MNHEY, CDR2 SVGAGI. CDR3 length: 15 residues.

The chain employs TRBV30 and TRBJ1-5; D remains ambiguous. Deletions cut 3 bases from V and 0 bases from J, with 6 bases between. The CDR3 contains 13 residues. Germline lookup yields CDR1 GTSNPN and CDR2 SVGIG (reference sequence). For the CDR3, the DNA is TGTGCCTGGAGGCGGGATAGCAATCAGCCCCAGCATTTT. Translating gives CAWRRDSNQPQHF.

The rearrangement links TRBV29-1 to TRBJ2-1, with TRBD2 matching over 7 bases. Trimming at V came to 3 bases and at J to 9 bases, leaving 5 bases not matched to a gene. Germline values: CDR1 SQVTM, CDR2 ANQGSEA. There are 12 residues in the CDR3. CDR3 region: CSVEAGEGEQFF. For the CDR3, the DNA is TGCAGCGTTGAGGCGGGAGAAGGTGAGCAGTTCTTC.

CDR3 sequence: CASSARVNEQFF. CDR3 DNA sequence: TGTGCCAGCAGTGCACGCGTTAATGAGCAGTTCTTC. The genes are TRBV6-1 and TRBJ2-1; D remains ambiguous. From germline, CDR1 is MNHNS and CDR2 SASEGT. The length of the CDR3 is 12 residues. V lost 4 bases, J lost 7 bases, and 8 bases lay in between.